The T cell receptor beta chain under discussion was sequenced for a study of blood T cells in healthy people across ages. Overall study: Template switching captured about one barcoded beta molecule per two T cells. Study observations and caveats: Donor CMV status, an unknown factor, possibly confounded changes in expanded clonotypes.

The V and J ends lost 5 bases and 6 bases respectively, with 15 bases between them. Looked up from germline, CDR1 is DFQATT and CDR2 is SNEGSKA (reference sequence). CDR3 length: 13 residues. About this clonotype: Antigen: not known.

Together with a sample-barcoded 5' primer, a J-beta primer mix was included in a second PCR lasting about 6 to 11 cycles. A 12-random-nucleotide template-switch adaptor tagged each cDNA molecule. TCRdb reprocessed the 5' RACE reads with MiXCR, giving one entry per CDR3 protein. This table holds over 950,000 distinct CDR3 sequences, approximately 50% found once. This clonotype was obtained from a woman aged 55-70 years in good health. The material sequenced was blood. The chain carries TRBV20-1 and TRBJ2-3, with D possibly matching TRBD1 (6 bases). The CDR3, as DNA: TGCAGTGCTCCTCAGGGGCCAGGGGATACGCAGTATTTT. Its translation is CSAPQGPGDTQYF.